This is a list of T cell receptor beta chains from one sample in a study of blood T cells in healthy people across ages. TCRdb called the 5' RACE reads again in MiXCR, with one record for every CDR3 protein. The sample holds fewer than 950,000 distinct CDR3 sequences, about 53% seen once. Sequencing input: blood. These receptor sequences come from a man older than 75 in good health. CDR3s include the opening cysteine and the closing phenylalanine or tryptophan. Each record gives: clone size, V gene, J gene, D gene, CDR3 protein, CDR3 DNA. The D gene is left open where the match is weak. Part of the rows lack a size; the others show once, few, many or a class for expanded clones.

-,TRBV24-1,TRBJ2-3,TRBD2,CATSEGLAGTNRYAYF,TGTGCCACCAGTGAGGGACTAGCGGGAACGAACAGATACGCGTATTTT
-,TRBV7-2,TRBJ2-7,TRBD2,CASKRGNGGSEQYF,TGTGCCAGCAAAAGGGGCAATGGCGGGAGCGAGCAGTACTTC
once,TRBV3-1,TRBJ1-4,-,CASSSQGGSNEKLFF,TGTGCCAGCAGCTCACAGGGCGGGAGTAATGAAAAACTGTTTTTT
few,TRBV5-5,TRBJ1-5,TRBD1,CASSWGQGGQPQHF,TGTGCCAGCAGCTGGGGGCAAGGGGGCCAGCCCCAGCATTTT
few,TRBV28,TRBJ2-7,-,CASSGGTVYMEQYF,TGTGCCAGCAGTGGGGGGACAGTGTACATGGAGCAGTACTTC
once,TRBV14,TRBJ2-7,-,CASSQHSESEQYF,TGTGCCAGCAGCCAGCACAGTGAAAGCGAGCAGTACTTC
-,TRBV5-1,TRBJ2-3,TRBD1,CASSSPTGAPSTDTQYF,TGCGCCAGCAGCTCTCCCACAGGGGCTCCTAGCACAGATACGCAGTATTTT
-,TRBV2,TRBJ2-7,TRBD1,CASRPGQGRSEQYF,TGTGCCAGCAGGCCGGGACAGGGTAGGTCCGAGCAGTACTTC
-,TRBV5-1,TRBJ1-4,TRBD1,CASSPGQVHEKLFF,TGCGCCAGCAGCCCGGGACAGGTTCATGAAAAACTGTTTTTT
-,TRBV28,TRBJ2-7,-,CASSPPSEYAPYEQYF,TGTGCCAGCAGCCCACCCTCGGAGTACGCCCCCTACGAGCAGTACTTC
-,TRBV9,TRBJ1-6,TRBD1,CASSVGQGAANNSPLHF,TGTGCCAGCAGCGTAGGACAGGGGGCCGCTAATAATTCACCCCTCCACTTT
-,TRBV7-9,TRBJ2-5,-,CASNLAWQETQYF,TGTGCCAGCAATCTAGCGTGGCAAGAGACCCAGTACTTC
few,TRBV7-2,TRBJ1-5,-,CASSLGSDGNQPQHF,TGTGCCAGCAGCTTGGGGTCCGACGGTAATCAGCCCCAGCATTTT
many,TRBV20-1,TRBJ2-1,-,CSARARRAGAYNEQFF,TGCAGTGCTAGAGCCCGACGAGCGGGCGCCTACAATGAGCAGTTCTTC
once,TRBV20-1,TRBJ2-3,-,CSASPLAEVTDTQYF,TGCAGTGCTAGTCCGTTAGCGGAAGTGACAGATACGCAGTATTTT
-,TRBV6-6,TRBJ1-6,-,CASSVDYNSPLHF,TGTGCCAGCAGTGTCGACTATAATTCACCCCTCCACTTT
-,TRBV28,TRBJ2-3,-,CASRRSTDTQYF,TGTGCCAGCCGGAGGAGCACAGATACGCAGTATTTT
-,TRBV9,TRBJ2-7,TRBD2,CASSGLPTELAGAPNEQYF,TGTGCCAGCAGCGGCCTTCCCACTGAGCTAGCGGGAGCCCCCAATGAGCAGTACTTC
many,TRBV9,TRBJ2-3,-,CASSPPTDTQYF,TGCGCCAGCAGCCCCCCCACAGATACGCAGTATTTT
few,TRBV5-1,TRBJ2-5,-,CASSPPGAEETQYF,TGCGCCAGCAGCCCCCCTGGGGCGGAAGAGACCCAGTACTTC
-,TRBV24-1,TRBJ2-1,-,CATSDGLRAYNEQFF,TGTGCCACCAGTGATGGGTTAAGGGCCTACAATGAGCAGTTCTTC
-,TRBV27,TRBJ2-7,TRBD1,CASSPDRGKYEQYF,TGTGCCAGCAGTCCGGACAGGGGCAAATACGAGCAGTACTTC
-,TRBV3-1,TRBJ2-7,TRBD2,CASSQDLRLAGGRGNEQYF,TGTGCCAGCAGCCAAGATCTCCGACTAGCGGGAGGGAGAGGAAATGAGCAGTACTTC
many,TRBV10-3,TRBJ2-7,-,CAIAQGTYEQYF,TGTGCCATCGCACAGGGTACCTACGAGCAGTACTTC